This TCR beta chain stems from a study of breast tumors, draining lymph nodes, adjacent tissues. Study results and limitations: Compared with lymph nodes, tumors were less diverse; compared with nontumor tissue, more. Data fit most tumor T cells coming from lymph node, expanding in tumor. Data only fit, rather than demonstrated, lymph node origin of most tumor T cells. Tumor and nontumor repertoires were significantly more similar in luminal-like than in basal-like breast cancer.

Each CDR3 protein is one row after TCRdb ran MiXCR on the multiplex PCR reads. Among about 230,000 distinct CDR3 sequences listed, around 32% were seen once. The CDR3 is 16 amino acids. Trimming at V came to 5 bases and at J to 6 bases, leaving 13 bases not matched to a gene. Germline values: CDR1 SQVTM, CDR2 ANQGSEA. Samples came from axillary lymph nodes draining the breast cancer. At least ten counts were recorded for this clonotype. Its specificity is unknown. The receptor was derived from a female donor with breast cancer. Some clones in this sample may be carry-over from other donors' samples. Material: axillary lymph node tissue. The chain uses TRBV29-1 and TRBJ2-1, with 10 bases identical to TRBD2. The CDR3 nucleotides are TGCAGCGTTTGGGGGACCCTAGCGGGGGCCACCAATGAGCAGTTCTTC. Its protein is CSVWGTLAGATNEQFF.